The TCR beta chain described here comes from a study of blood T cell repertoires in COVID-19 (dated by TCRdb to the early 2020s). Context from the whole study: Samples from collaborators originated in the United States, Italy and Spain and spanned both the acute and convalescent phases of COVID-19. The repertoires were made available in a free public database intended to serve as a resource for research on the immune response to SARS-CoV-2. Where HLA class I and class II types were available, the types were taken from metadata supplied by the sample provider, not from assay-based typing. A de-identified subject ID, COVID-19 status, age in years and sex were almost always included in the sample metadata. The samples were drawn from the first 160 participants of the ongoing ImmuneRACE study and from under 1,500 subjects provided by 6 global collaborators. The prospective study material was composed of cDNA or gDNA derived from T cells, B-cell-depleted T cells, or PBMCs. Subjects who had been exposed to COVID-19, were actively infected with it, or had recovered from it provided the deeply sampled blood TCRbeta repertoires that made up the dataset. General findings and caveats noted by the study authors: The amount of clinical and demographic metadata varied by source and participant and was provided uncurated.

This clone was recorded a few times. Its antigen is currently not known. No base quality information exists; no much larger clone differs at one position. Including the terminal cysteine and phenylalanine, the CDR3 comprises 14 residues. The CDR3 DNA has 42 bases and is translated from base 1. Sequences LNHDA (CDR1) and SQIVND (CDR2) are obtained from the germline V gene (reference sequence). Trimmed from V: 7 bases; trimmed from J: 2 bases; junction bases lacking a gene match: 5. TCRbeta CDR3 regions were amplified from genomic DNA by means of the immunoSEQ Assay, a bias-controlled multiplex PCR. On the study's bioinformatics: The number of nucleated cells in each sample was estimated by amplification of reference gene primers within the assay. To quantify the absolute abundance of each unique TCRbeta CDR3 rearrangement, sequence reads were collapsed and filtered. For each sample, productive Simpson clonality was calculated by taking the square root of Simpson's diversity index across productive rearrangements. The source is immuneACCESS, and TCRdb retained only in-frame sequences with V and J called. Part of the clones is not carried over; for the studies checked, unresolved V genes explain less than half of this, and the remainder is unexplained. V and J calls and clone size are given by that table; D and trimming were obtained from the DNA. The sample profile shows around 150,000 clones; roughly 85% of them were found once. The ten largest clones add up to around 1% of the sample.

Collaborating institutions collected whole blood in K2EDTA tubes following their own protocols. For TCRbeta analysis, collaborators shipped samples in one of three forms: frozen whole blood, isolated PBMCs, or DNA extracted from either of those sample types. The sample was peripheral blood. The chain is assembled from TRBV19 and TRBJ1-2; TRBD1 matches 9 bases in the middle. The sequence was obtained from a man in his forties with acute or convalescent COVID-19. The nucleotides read TGTGCCAGTACTACGACAGGGGGGAACTATGGCTACACCTTC. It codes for CASTTTGGNYGYTF.